A single sample gave rise to the 21 T cell receptor beta chains below, sequenced in a study of blood T cell repertoires in COVID-19. Here immunoSEQ multiplex PCR was the method, and the copy in TCRdb shows in-frame clones only, minus some. The table lists 200,000 to 250,000 clones, 80% to 85% of them singletons. Source material: PBMCs or T cells enriched from blood (not recorded which). These receptors were taken from a woman in her fifties or sixties with acute COVID-19.

This chain joins TRBV6-5 and TRBJ1-6, with 9 bases fitting TRBD1. CDR3 size: 15 residues. V lost 2 bases and J lost 7; bases outside the gene matches: 3. The V gene's germline CDR1 is MNHEY and CDR2 SVGAGI. The CDR3 here is CASSYTGGGNSPLHF. The CDR3 region has the DNA TGTGCCAGCAGTTACACAGGGGGCGGAAATTCACCCCTCCACTTT.

This chain joins TRBV28 and TRBJ1-3, with 9 bases aligning to TRBD1. CDR1 and CDR2 from the germline V gene are MDHEN and SYDVKM. This CDR3 is 16 amino acids long. V dropped 4 bases and J dropped 3; count of bases not matched to a gene: 7. The CDR3 here is CASSWGTGSFGNTIYF. The CDR3 nucleotides are TGTGCCAGCAGTTGGGGGACAGGGAGTTTTGGAAACACCATATATTTT.

The V and J genes are TRBV7-9 and TRBJ2-5; 10 nucleotides align to TRBD2. CDR3 size: 17 residues. In germline, CDR1 is SEHNR, CDR2 FQNEAQ (reference sequence). Trimming at V came to 0 bases and at J to 5 bases, leaving 9 bases not matched to a gene. CDR3: CASSLALEREGRETQYF. For the CDR3, the DNA is TGTGCCAGCAGCTTAGCGCTCGAGCGGGAGGGCCGGGAGACCCAGTACTTC.

J is TRBJ2-2 and V is TRBV11-3; no reliable D call. The germline V gene encodes CDR1 SGHNT and CDR2 YENEEA. With 6 bases removed from V and 6 bases from J, the gap between germline ends came to 17 bases. The CDR3 is 15 amino acids. The CDR3 is CASSTTGGTPGELFF. The CDR3 bases are TGTGCCAGCAGTACTACCGGTGGAACACCCGGGGAGCTGTTTTTT.

The genes are TRBV15 and TRBJ2-7; D perhaps matches TRBD1 (5 bases). Trimming shortened V by 1 base and J by 0 bases, and 13 bases separated the two germline ends. This CDR3 is 16 amino acids long. The V gene's germline CDR1 is LNHNV and CDR2 YYDKDF (reference sequence). The CDR3 spells CATSRGHRKSSYEQYF. The CDR3 DNA reads as TGTGCCACCAGCAGAGGACACAGGAAGAGCTCCTACGAGCAGTACTTC.

This clone was seen a handful of times. The chain joins TRBV5-6 to TRBJ1-3; D remains unclear. Germline CDR1 and CDR2: SGHDT and YYEEEE. Trimming removed 4 bases from V and 0 bases from J, with 11 bases in between. The CDR3 covers 15 residues. The chain's CDR3 is CASSDGEFSGNTIYF. The DNA for the CDR3 is TGTGCCAGCAGCGATGGAGAGTTCTCTGGAAACACCATATATTTT.

The chain employs TRBV5-1 and TRBJ1-1; D gene ambiguous. The CDR3 is 14 residues long. The V gene's germline CDR1 is SGHRS and CDR2 YFSETQ. V shed 4 bases and J shed 0 bases, with 10 bases lying between them. CDR3 DNA sequence: TGCGCCAGCAGCAAATTATTAATGAACACTGAAGCTTTCTTT. Its translation is CASSKLLMNTEAFF.

On this clone itself: At one boundary the junction diverges from the germline segment, which might be a read error. The chain recombines TRBV11-3 with TRBJ1-2, with D perhaps matching TRBD1 (5 bases). The germline V gene has CDR1 SGHNT and CDR2 YENEEA. This CDR3 spans 12 amino acids. CDR3 loop: CASSLDSGVSSF. CDR3 nucleotide sequence: TGTGCCAGCAGCTTAGATTCGGGGGTTAGCAGCTTC.

The chain combines TRBV18 with TRBJ2-7; 8 nucleotides agree with TRBD2. After removal of 1 base from V and 0 bases from J, the junction contained 5 bases not matched to a gene. CDR3 size: 16 residues. From germline, CDR1 is KGHSH and CDR2 LQKENI. CDR3 DNA: TGTGCCAGCTCACCACGAGTGACTAGCGACTCCTACGAGCAGTACTTC. Its translation is CASSPRVTSDSYEQYF.

The chain joins TRBV9 to TRBJ2-1; the match to TRBD2 covers 10 bases. Germline lookup yields CDR1 SGDLS and CDR2 YYNGEE. With 0 bases clipped from V and 5 bases from J, the junction kept 11 bases outside the gene matches. The CDR3 totals 18 residues. The CDR3 nucleotides are TGTGCCAGCAGCGTAGCGCCCGATCTAGCGGGGGTGAACAATGAGCAGTTCTTC. It yields the protein CASSVAPDLAGVNNEQFF.

The rearrangement links TRBV28 to TRBJ2-7; the match to TRBD2 covers 12 bases. Per germline, CDR1 MDHEN and CDR2 SYDVKM. The CDR3 runs to 17 residues. Trimming at V came to 3 bases and at J to 2 bases, leaving 8 bases not matched to a gene. Here the CDR3 reads CASSFSRLAGVTYEQYF. CDR3 DNA: TGTGCCAGCAGTTTCTCACGACTAGCGGGGGTAACCTACGAGCAGTACTTC. The full variable domain, completed using reference TRBV28 and TRBJ2-7, is DVKVTQSSRYLVKRTGEKVFLECVQDMDHENMFWYRQDPGLGLRLIYFSYDVKMKEKGDIPEGYSVSREKKERFSLILESASTNQTSMYLCASSFSRLAGVTYEQYFGPGTRLTVT.

The rearrangement uses TRBV21-1 and TRBJ1-4. TRBV21-1 is annotated as a pseudogene. CDR3 size: 14 residues. The CDR3 loop is CASSVRDGDEKLFF. CDR3 sequence (DNA): TGTGCCAGCAGCGTCCGGGATGGGGATGAAAAACTGTTTTTT.

This clone was recorded only once. V and J are TRBV19 and TRBJ1-5; 9 positions agree with TRBD1. The ends lost 5 bases at V and 10 bases at J; junction bases unmatched: 9. The CDR3 is 14 residues long. The germline gives CDR1 LNHDA, CDR2 SQIVND (reference sequence). Here the CDR3 DNA reads TGTGCCAGTAGTGGGACAGGGTGGATCGATCCCCAGCATTTT. As protein: CASSGTGWIDPQHF.

This clone was picked up a small number of times. The chain links TRBV18 to TRBJ2-5; TRBD2 might be the D (6 bases). The germline V gene encodes CDR1 KGHSH and CDR2 LQKENI. V lost 4 bases and J 2 bases, leaving 11 bases between the germline ends. The CDR3 consists of 14 residues. CDR3 sequence: CASSRGTEQETQYF. CDR3 DNA: TGTGCCAGCTCACGGGGGACTGAGCAAGAGACCCAGTACTTC. The variable domain in full, with the rest retrieved from reference TRBV18 and TRBJ2-5, is NAGVMQNPRHLVRRRGQEARLRCSPMKGHSHVYWYRQLPEEGLKFMVYLQKENIIDESGMPKERFSAEFPKEGPSILRIQQVVRGDSAAYFCASSRGTEQETQYFGPGTRLLVL.

V usage is TRBV19 and J usage is TRBJ2-1, with a possible D match to TRBD1 (6 bases). The V gene's germline CDR1 is LNHDA and CDR2 SQIVND (reference sequence). Deletions cut 7 bases from V and 5 bases from J, with 12 bases between. CDR3 size: 13 residues. The CDR3 DNA follows: TGTGCCAGTACCAGGGGTCTGAACAATGAGCAGTTCTTC. It codes for CASTRGLNNEQFF.

The DNA for the CDR3 is TGTGCCACCAGCAGAGAAGGACTAGCGGGGAGACGAGGGGAGACCCAGTACTTC. As protein: CATSREGLAGRRGETQYF. The chain links TRBV15 to TRBJ2-5, with 12 bases matching TRBD2. The CDR3 spans 18 residues. CDR1 LNHNV and CDR2 YYDKDF come from the germline V gene (reference sequence). V was pared by 0 bases and J by 5 bases, with 10 bases of the junction left unmatched.

V usage is TRBV7-9 and J usage is TRBJ1-2; D is unresolved. V dropped 4 bases and J dropped 1 base, with 10 bases sitting between them. The CDR3 spans 14 residues. Germline-derived CDR1 and CDR2 are SEHNR and FQNEAQ (reference sequence). Here the CDR3 reads CASSWMGSNYGYTF. The CDR3 nucleotides are TGTGCCAGCAGCTGGATGGGGAGTAACTATGGCTACACCTTC.

V is TRBV24-1 and J is TRBJ2-3; D perhaps matches TRBD1 (6 bases). CDR3 length: 15 residues. Germline CDR1 is KGHDR and CDR2 is SFDVKD. Between the trimmed V and J ends, which lost 5 bases and 2 bases, there was a span of 13 bases. The CDR3 DNA follows: TGTGCCACCAGTGCCTGGGGGCAGACCACAGATACGCAGTATTTT. It translates to CATSAWGQTTDTQYF.

The chain couples TRBV9 to TRBJ2-1; 8 positions match TRBD2. This CDR3 spans 18 amino acids. J lost 0 bases, V lost 0 bases, and 8 bases had no gene match. Germline values: CDR1 SGDLS, CDR2 YYNGEE. The CDR3, as DNA: TGTGCCAGCAGCGTAGGGGCCGGGGGGGCGAGCTCCTACAATGAGCAGTTCTTC. Its translation is CASSVGAGGASSYNEQFF.

The CDR3 DNA reads as TGTGCCAGCAGCCCGGACACGGTCTATGGCTACACCTTC. This gives the protein CASSPDTVYGYTF. The chain links TRBV2 to TRBJ1-2; weak D call: TRBD1 (5 bases). Trimming pared 6 bases from V and 4 bases from J, leaving 12 bases between. The V gene's germline CDR1 is SNHLY and CDR2 FYNNEI. CDR3 length equals 13 residues.

The chain joins TRBV5-1 to TRBJ2-7; 12 bases are a match to TRBD2. V lost 1 base, J lost 7 bases, and 18 bases stayed unmatched. The CDR3 is made up of 19 amino acids. The germline gives CDR1 SGHRS, CDR2 YFSETQ. CDR3 residues: CASSLTSSGRAPKSSEQYF. DNA of the CDR3: TGCGCCAGCAGCTTGACCTCTAGCGGGAGGGCCCCTAAGTCTAGTGAGCAGTACTTC.